This T cell receptor beta chain was identified in a study of shared clonotypes between healthy human individuals. For the study at large: Each donor's CD4 naive and CD4 memory cells filled three plates apiece, CD8 naive two, and CD8 memory one.

The protocol was immunoSEQ multiplex PCR, while the TCRdb copy is restricted to in-frame clones and leaves out a portion. The profile shows about 2.5 million clones, roughly 92% of them singletons. None of the donors, who were healthy HIV-negative adults, had recently had acute infections or vaccinations. The CDR3 consists of 18 residues. V was shortened by 5 bases and J by 5 bases, with 27 bases between the two germline ends. The germline V gene has CDR1 SQVTM and CDR2 ANQGSEA. Sequenced sample: naive CD4+ T cells from PBMCs. Subset of the sample: CD45RA+ positively selected. The rearrangement joins TRBV29-1 to TRBJ2-2; no clear D. The clonotype was recovered from a man between 18 and 29 years old in good health. Some clones in this sample may be carry-over from other donors' samples. CDR3 nucleotide sequence: TGCAGCGTTTCACCCCCCACGAGGAGCGCCCAAGCAACCGGGGAGCTGTTTTTT. Protein: CSVSPPTRSAQATGELFF.